This is a list of T cell receptor beta chains from one sample in a study of PD-1 blockade in mismatch repair-deficient tumors. TCRdb's copy holds only in-frame clones and misses some; the assay was immunoSEQ multiplex PCR. The data show around 110,000 clones, with 70% to 80% seen just once and 4.5% to 5.5% held by the top ten. Sequencing was performed on peripheral blood, taken 60 weeks after starting pembrolizumab. Every receptor here comes from an adult with mismatch repair-deficient cancer. Each CDR3 is given with its conserved first and last residue. The D gene is left open where the match is weak. Clone size is given for some rows only: seen once, a few or many times, or a class if the clone is expanded.

j_call clone_size d_call v_call cdr3_aa cdr3_nt
TRBJ2-7 - - TRBV6-1 CASSGGGPPYEQYF TGTGCCAGCAGTGGAGGCGGACCCCCCTACGAGCAGTACTTC
TRBJ1-2 - - TRBV21-1 CASSISLGQAGYRYGYTF TGTGCCAGCAGTATCTCTCTGGGACAGGCAGGGTATCGGTATGGCTACACCTTC
TRBJ1-1 - - TRBV18 CASSPQGMNTEAFF TGTGCCAGCTCACCACAGGGGATGAACACTGAAGCTTTCTTT
TRBJ1-1 - - TRBV29-1 CSVGTTGTFEAFF TGCAGCGTTGGAACGACAGGAACCTTTGAAGCTTTCTTT
TRBJ2-5 few - TRBV7-8 CASSQGPRKETQYF TGTGCCAGCAGCCAGGGACCAAGGAAGGAGACCCAGTACTTC
TRBJ2-7 once - TRBV7-3 CASSPVWSYEQYF TGTGCCAGCAGCCCAGTCTGGTCCTACGAGCAGTACTTC
TRBJ2-7 - TRBD1 TRBV27 CASKGQISLGEQYF TGTGCCAGCAAGGGACAGATATCACTAGGCGAGCAGTACTTC
TRBJ2-7 few TRBD1 TRBV4-2 CASSRDRYYEQYF TGTGCCAGCAGCCGGGACAGGTACTACGAGCAGTACTTC
TRBJ2-5 once TRBD2 TRBV27 CASKGPSGTVETQYF TGTGCCAGCAAGGGGCCTAGCGGGACTGTAGAGACCCAGTACTTC
TRBJ2-3 once - TRBV9 CASSVGIYTDTQYF TGTGCCAGCAGCGTAGGTATCTACACAGATACGCAGTATTTT
TRBJ1-1 few - TRBV30 CAWSQGWTEAFF TGTGCCTGGAGTCAGGGGTGGACTGAAGCTTTCTTT
TRBJ1-1 - - TRBV7-9 CASSPPRHSNTEAFF TGTGCCAGCAGCCCCCCAAGACACTCGAACACTGAAGCTTTCTTT
TRBJ2-4 - TRBD2 TRBV28 CASRGRGRGSLAKNIQYF TGTGCCAGCAGGGGGAGGGGTAGAGGGTCTCTAGCCAAAAACATTCAGTACTTC
TRBJ1-3 - TRBD1 TRBV19 CASFDRGRGNTIYF TGTGCCAGTTTTGACAGGGGCCGTGGAAACACCATATATTTT
TRBJ1-2 few - TRBV2 CASSLRQILAVSGYGYTF TGTGCCAGCAGCCTTAGACAGATTCTGGCAGTTTCGGGCTATGGCTACACCTTC
TRBJ2-1 - TRBD2 TRBV7-9 CASSLRGLAGVSSYNEQFF TGTGCCAGCAGCTTAAGGGGTCTAGCGGGAGTGAGCTCCTACAATGAGCAGTTCTTC
TRBJ2-3 - TRBD2 TRBV28 CASSLRASGTQKTQYF TGTGCCAGCAGTTTACGGGCTAGCGGTACACAGAAAACGCAGTATTTT
TRBJ1-2 - - TRBV6-6 CASSWVGADRYGYTF TGTGCCAGCAGTTGGGTGGGCGCGGACCGATATGGCTACACCTTC
TRBJ1-1 - - TRBV7-2 CASSFSVGNTEAFF TGTGCCAGCAGCTTCTCGGTCGGGAACACTGAAGCTTTCTTT
TRBJ2-7 - TRBD1 TRBV7-6 CASSPDRGTYEQYF TGTGCCAGCAGCCCGGACAGGGGCACCTACGAGCAGTACTTC
TRBJ1-4 - - TRBV18 CASSRDYTANEKLFF TGTGCCAGCTCAAGAGATTATACGGCTAATGAAAAACTGTTTTTT
TRBJ1-1 - TRBD1 TRBV9 CASSPDRGLAEAFF TGTGCCAGCAGCCCGGACAGGGGGCTTGCTGAAGCTTTCTTT
TRBJ1-2 - - TRBV6-1 CASSSDYGYTF TGTGCCAGCAGTTCTGACTATGGCTACACCTTC
TRBJ1-3 - - TRBV5-5 CASSLFWDSSGNTIYF TGTGCCAGCAGCTTGTTCTGGGACTCCTCTGGAAACACCATATATTTT
TRBJ2-1 few TRBD1 TRBV18 CASSASGQGRNEQFF TGTGCCAGCTCAGCTTCGGGACAGGGGCGGAATGAGCAGTTCTTC
TRBJ2-5 once - TRBV7-9 CASSYYADEETQYF TGTGCCAGCAGCTACTACGCAGATGAAGAGACCCAGTACTTC